The 7 T cell receptor beta chains below come from one sample, sequenced in a study of shared clonotypes between healthy human individuals. Data came from immunoSEQ multiplex PCR; TCRdb stores just in-frame clones and leaves some out. The sample records roughly 2.5 million clones, more than 90% being singletons. Material: naive CD4+ T cells sorted from blood. Subset in this sample: CD45RA+ positively selected. Receptor source: a man between 18 and 35 years old in good health.

The chain is built from TRBV14 and TRBJ1-4, with D perhaps TRBD1 (5 bases). There are 16 residues in the CDR3. V lost 1 base and J 1 base, leaving 10 bases between the germline ends. Germline CDR1 is SGHDN and CDR2 is FVKESK. The CDR3 sequence is CASSQVGGGTNEKLFF. CDR3 bases: TGTGCCAGCAGCCAAGTTGGCGGGGGAACTAATGAAAAACTGTTTTTT.

This rearrangement joins TRBV19 to TRBJ1-4, with a weak D call TRBD1 (5 bases). This CDR3 region has 14 residues. Germline CDR1 reads LNHDA; CDR2 reads SQIVND (reference sequence). V dropped 4 bases and J dropped 5 bases, with 11 bases sitting between them. CDR3 protein: CASSTGTENEKLFF. The CDR3 nucleotides are TGTGCCAGTAGTACCGGGACCGAGAATGAAAAACTGTTTTTT.

The V and J genes are TRBV20-1 and TRBJ2-5, with D hard to call. The last part of the DNA fits TRBJ2-7 better; the J call may be wrong. The CDR3 contains 11 residues. Germline values: CDR1 DFQATT, CDR2 SNEGSKA (reference sequence). The DNA for the CDR3 is TGCAGTGCCCTCCACTCCTACGAGCAGTACTTC. It specifies CSALHSYEQYF.

V gene TRBV4-1 combines with J gene TRBJ2-7; D is ambiguous. CDR3 length: 17 amino acids. Germline CDR1 reads MGHRA; CDR2 reads YSYEKL. Trimming stripped 0 bases from V and 2 bases from J, with 17 bases between. CDR3 sequence: CASSQDPRVEGTYEQYF. Here the CDR3 DNA reads TGCGCCAGCAGCCAAGACCCTCGGGTTGAAGGGACCTACGAGCAGTACTTC.

The CDR3 sequence is CASSKTGTAYTGELFF. The CDR3 DNA is TGTGCCAGCAGTAAAACCGGGACTGCGTACACCGGGGAGCTGTTTTTT. The chain employs TRBV28 and TRBJ2-2; D possibly corresponds to TRBD2 (6 bases). Trimming removed 5 bases from V and 3 bases from J, with 16 bases in between. This CDR3 contains 16 residues. CDR1 MDHEN and CDR2 SYDVKM come from the germline V gene.

The V and J genes are TRBV5-1 and TRBJ2-7; D possibly corresponds to TRBD2 (6 bases). The germline V and J ends were trimmed by 2 bases and 3 bases, with 12 bases remaining between them. Germline assignment: CDR1 SGHRS and CDR2 YFSETQ. This CDR3 has 14 residues. CDR3: CASSFPEGSYEQYF. The CDR3 DNA reads as TGCGCCAGCAGCTTTCCGGAGGGCAGCTACGAGCAGTACTTC. Looking up the rest from reference TRBV5-1 and TRBJ2-7 gives the full variable domain: KAGVTQTPRYLIKTRGQQVTLSCSPISGHRSVSWYQQTPGQGLQFLFEYFSETQRNKGNFPGRFSGRQFSNSRSEMNVSTLELGDSALYLCASSFPEGSYEQYFGPGTRLTVT.

About this clone: This specimen includes other DNA sequences encoding the same CDR3. The CDR3 DNA reads TGTGCCAGTAGTATAAATACCGGGGAGCTGTTTTTT. Residues: CASSINTGELFF. The chain couples TRBV19 to TRBJ2-2; no firm D call. CDR1 and CDR2 from the germline V gene are LNHDA and SQIVND (reference sequence). V was cut by 2 bases and J by 5 bases, with 3 bases left in between. The CDR3 is 12 amino acids.